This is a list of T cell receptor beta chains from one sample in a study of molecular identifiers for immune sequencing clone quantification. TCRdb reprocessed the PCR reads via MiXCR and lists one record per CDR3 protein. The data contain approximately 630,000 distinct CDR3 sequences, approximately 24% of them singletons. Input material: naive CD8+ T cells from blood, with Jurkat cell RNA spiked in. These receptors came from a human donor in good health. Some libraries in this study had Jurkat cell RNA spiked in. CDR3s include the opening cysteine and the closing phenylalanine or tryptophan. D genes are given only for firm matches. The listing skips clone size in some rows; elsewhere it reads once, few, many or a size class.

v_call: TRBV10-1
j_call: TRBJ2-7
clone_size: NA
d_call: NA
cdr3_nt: TGCGCCAGCAGTGAGGGCCACGAGCAGTACTTC
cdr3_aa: CASSEGHEQYF

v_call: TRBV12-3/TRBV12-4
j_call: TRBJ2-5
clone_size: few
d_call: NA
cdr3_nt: TGTGCCAGCAGTGGGGACATGGGGGAGACCCAGTACTTC
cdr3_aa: CASSGDMGETQYF

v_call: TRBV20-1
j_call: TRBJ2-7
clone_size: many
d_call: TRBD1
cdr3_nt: TGCAGTGCTAGGGGCCGACAGGGTAGGTCCTACGAGCAGTACTTC
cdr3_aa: CSARGRQGRSYEQYF

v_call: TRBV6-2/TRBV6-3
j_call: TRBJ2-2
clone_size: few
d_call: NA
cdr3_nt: TGTGCCAGCAGTATACTCGTCCCGGGACTCTCGAACACCGGGGAGCTGTTTTTT
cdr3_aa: CASSILVPGLSNTGELFF

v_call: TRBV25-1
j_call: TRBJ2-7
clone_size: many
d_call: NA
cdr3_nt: TGTGCCAGCAGGAGTACTAGCTTGTTCTGCGAGCAGTACTTC
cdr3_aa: CASRSTSLFCEQYF

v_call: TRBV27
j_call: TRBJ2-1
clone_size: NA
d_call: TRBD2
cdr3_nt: TGTGCCAGCGGGAGGGCCAGGGACAATGAGCAGTTCTTC
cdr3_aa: CASGRARDNEQFF

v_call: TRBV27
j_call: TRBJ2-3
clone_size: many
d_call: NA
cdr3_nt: TGTGCCAGCAGCCCGGTTGAGAGCACAGATACGCAGTATTTT
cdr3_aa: CASSPVESTDTQYF

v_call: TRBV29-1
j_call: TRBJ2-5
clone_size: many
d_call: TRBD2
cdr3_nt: TGCAGCGTTGCCGGGACTAGCGGCCTAAGTGAGACCCAGTACTTC
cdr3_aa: CSVAGTSGLSETQYF

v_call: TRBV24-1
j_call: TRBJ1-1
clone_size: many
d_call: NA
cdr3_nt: TGTGCCACCAGTGAATCCGGGATAGAAGCTTTCTTT
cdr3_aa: CATSESGIEAFF

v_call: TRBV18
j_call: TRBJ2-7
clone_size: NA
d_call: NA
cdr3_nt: TGTGCCAGCTCCGTCGTCGGGACCGCGGACCACACCTACGAGCAGTACTTC
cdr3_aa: CASSVVGTADHTYEQYF

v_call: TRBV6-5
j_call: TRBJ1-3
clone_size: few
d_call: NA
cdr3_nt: TGTGCCAGCAGTCCCCTCTTCTCGACAGGTCCGTCTGGAAACACCATATATTTT
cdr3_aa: CASSPLFSTGPSGNTIYF

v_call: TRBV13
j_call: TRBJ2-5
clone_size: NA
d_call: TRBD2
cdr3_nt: TGTGCCAGCAGCTCGAACCGAGCAAGCGGGGGTGACCTCCAAGAGACCCAGTACTTC
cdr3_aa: CASSSNRASGGDLQETQYF

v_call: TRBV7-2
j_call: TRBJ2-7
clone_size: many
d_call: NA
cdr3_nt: TGTGCCAGCAGCTTAGGAGCAGGGGTCTACGAGCAGTACTTC
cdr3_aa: CASSLGAGVYEQYF

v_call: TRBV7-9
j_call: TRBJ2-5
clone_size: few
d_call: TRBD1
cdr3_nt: TGTGCCAGCAGCTTAAACAGGGGTGGCCCCCAAGAGACCCAGTACTTC
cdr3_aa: CASSLNRGGPQETQYF

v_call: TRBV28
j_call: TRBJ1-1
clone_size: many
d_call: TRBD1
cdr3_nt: TGTGCCAGCAGTTACAGGGGCCTAATGAACACTGAAGCTTTCTTT
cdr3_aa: CASSYRGLMNTEAFF

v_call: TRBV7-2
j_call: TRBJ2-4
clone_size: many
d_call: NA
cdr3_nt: TGTGCCAGCAGCTTACCGACGGTCCTAGCCAAAAACATTCAGTACTTC
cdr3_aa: CASSLPTVLAKNIQYF

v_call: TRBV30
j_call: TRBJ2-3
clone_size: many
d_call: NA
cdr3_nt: TGTGCCTGGAGCCATGGGGGGGATACGCAGTATTTT
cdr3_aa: CAWSHGGDTQYF

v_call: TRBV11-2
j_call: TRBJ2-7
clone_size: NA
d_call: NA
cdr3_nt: TGTGCCAGCAGCTTAGGTGTATCGGGCCGCTCCTACGAGCAGTACTTC
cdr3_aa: CASSLGVSGRSYEQYF

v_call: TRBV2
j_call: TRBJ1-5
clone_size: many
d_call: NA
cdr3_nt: TGTGCCAGCAGTGTGTCTAGCAATCAGCCCCAGCATTTT
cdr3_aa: CASSVSSNQPQHF

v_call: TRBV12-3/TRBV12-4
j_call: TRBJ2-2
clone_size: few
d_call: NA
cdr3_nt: TGTGCCAGCAGTTTTTCCGAGGATACCGGGGAGCTGTTTTTT
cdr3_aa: CASSFSEDTGELFF

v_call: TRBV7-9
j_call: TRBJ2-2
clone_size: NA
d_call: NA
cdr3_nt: TGTGCCAGCAGCTTAGAGGTTATGGGGGCAGGTGCCGGGGAGCTGTTTTTT
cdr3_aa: CASSLEVMGAGAGELFF

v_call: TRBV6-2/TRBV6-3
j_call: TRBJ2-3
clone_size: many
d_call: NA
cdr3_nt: TGTGCCAGCAGGAGTTGGACGGATACGCAGTATTTT
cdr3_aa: CASRSWTDTQYF

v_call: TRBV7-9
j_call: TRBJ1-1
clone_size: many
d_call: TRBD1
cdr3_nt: TGTGCCAGCAGCGGAAGGACAGGGAGGACTGAAGCTTTCTTT
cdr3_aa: CASSGRTGRTEAFF

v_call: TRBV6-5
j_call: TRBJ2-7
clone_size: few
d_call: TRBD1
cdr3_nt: TGTGCCAGCAGTTCAGAAACAGGGGCCTACGAGCAGTACTTC
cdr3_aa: CASSSETGAYEQYF

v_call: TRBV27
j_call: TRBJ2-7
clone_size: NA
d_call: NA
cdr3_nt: TGTGCCAGCCGTTGGGGGGTGGGCTACGAGCAGTACTTC
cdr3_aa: CASRWGVGYEQYF

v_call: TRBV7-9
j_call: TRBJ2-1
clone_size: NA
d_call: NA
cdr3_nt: TGTGCCAGCAGCTTTGCTGGCTGGGGGACTGAGCAGTTCTTC
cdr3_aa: CASSFAGWGTEQFF

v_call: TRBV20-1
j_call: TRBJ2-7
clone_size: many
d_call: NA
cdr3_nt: TGCAGTGCTAGAGTAGGAGACAGGCTCTACGAGCAGTACTTC
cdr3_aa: CSARVGDRLYEQYF

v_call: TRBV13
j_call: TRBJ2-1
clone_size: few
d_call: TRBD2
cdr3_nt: TGTGCCAGCAGCTTAGAGTTAGCGGGGTCGTCCTACAATGAGCAGTTCTTC
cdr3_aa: CASSLELAGSSYNEQFF

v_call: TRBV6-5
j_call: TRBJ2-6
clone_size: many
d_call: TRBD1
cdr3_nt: TGTGCCAGCAGCCGTAGACAGGGGTACTCTGGGGCCAACGTCCTGACTTTC
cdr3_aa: CASSRRQGYSGANVLTF

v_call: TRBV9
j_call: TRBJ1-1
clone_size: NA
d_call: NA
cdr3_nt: TGTGCCAGCAGCGAGGGGAGAGGGGGGAGGTTGGACACTGAAGCTTTCTTT
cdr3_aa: CASSEGRGGRLDTEAFF